In this sample, the clone carrying this T cell receptor (beta chain) turned up many times. Its antigen remains unknown. This entry comes from a study of metastatic and nonmetastatic thyroid tumors. In the study overall: Repertoire comparison spanned blood and tumor or nodule tissue of malignant and benign thyroid patients. Study results and limitations: Malignant thyroid tumors reportedly exceeded benign nodules significantly in TCR beta diversity, with the difference appearing in blood and tumor.

TCRdb ran MiXCR on the PCR reads. Among around 38,000 clones, around 28% were seen once, and the ten largest hold approximately 9.6%. Not a single patient had been given any form of treatment at any point before undergoing thyroid surgery. V was clipped by 4 bases and J by 2 bases, with 12 bases between them. The germline CDR1 and CDR2 sequences are SGHVS and FQNEAQ. The CDR3 has 14 residues. This chain connects TRBV7-8 to TRBJ2-7; possibly TRBD1 or TRBD2 for D (6 bases each). Material: blood. The receptor was isolated from a male donor with papillary thyroid cancer or a benign thyroid nodule (not recorded which). Some clones in this sample may be carry-over from other donors' samples. The CDR3, as DNA: TGTGCCAGCAGCTCCGAGGGGGGAGCCTACGAGCAGTACTTC. Translating it yields CASSSEGGAYEQYF. Full variable domain (missing parts from reference TRBV7-8 and TRBJ2-7): GAGVSQSPRYKVAKRGQDVALRCDPISGHVSLFWYQQALGQGPEFLTYFQNEAQLDKSGLPSDRFFAERPEGSVSTLKIQRTQQEDSAVYLCASSSEGGAYEQYFGPGTRLTVT.